A single sample gave rise to the 18 T cell receptor beta chains below, sequenced in a study of blood T cell repertoires in COVID-19. Clones were sequenced by immunoSEQ multiplex PCR, and TCRdb holds only the in-frame ones, with some missing. The sample contains over 400,000 clones, approximately 91% of which appear only once. The sequenced sample consisted of PBMCs or T cells enriched from blood (not recorded which). Receptor source: a woman aged 55 to 70 who had recovered from COVID-19.

This rearrangement joins TRBV4-1 to TRBJ1-5; TRBD1 matches at 7 bases. V lost 2 bases, J lost 5 bases, and 9 bases stayed unmatched. CDR1 is MGHRA, CDR2 YSYEKL, per germline. The CDR3 is made up of 16 amino acids. This chain's CDR3 is CASSQIRGQNYQPQHF. In DNA, the CDR3 is TGCGCCAGCAGCCAAATTCGGGGACAGAATTATCAGCCCCAGCATTTT.

The table lists this clone with a few counts. The chain links TRBV6-5 to TRBJ1-3; 8 bases agree with TRBD1. Germline CDR1 is MNHEY and CDR2 is SVGAGI. This CDR3 contains 15 residues. Trimming removed 6 bases from V and 0 bases from J; junction bases left unmatched: 4. The CDR3, as DNA: TGTGCCAGCAGGGGGGGACAGGTCTCTGGAAACACCATATATTTT. Translation gives CASRGGQVSGNTIYF.

This clone appeared once. This sequence joins TRBV9 and TRBJ2-5; 9 positions match TRBD2. Trimming cost V 0 bases and J 4 bases; bases outside gene matches: 4. The CDR3 is 15 residues long. The germline V gene encodes CDR1 SGDLS and CDR2 YYNGEE. This CDR3 is CASSVGGAGGETQYF. CDR3 nucleotides: TGTGCCAGCAGCGTAGGAGGAGCGGGGGGAGAGACCCAGTACTTC.

V and J are TRBV4-1 and TRBJ1-4; D might be TRBD1 (5 bases). CDR3 length equals 18 residues. In germline, CDR1 is MGHRA, CDR2 YSYEKL. V was pared by 2 bases and J by 2 bases, with 18 bases between. The CDR3 DNA reads as TGCGCCAGCAGCCAACCCAGATCACTTGGGGCCACTAATGAAAAACTGTTTTTT. Translating gives CASSQPRSLGATNEKLFF.

V gene TRBV6-2 or TRBV6-3 combines with J gene TRBJ2-7; TRBD2 matches at 8 bases. The V gene's germline CDR1 is MNHEY and CDR2 SVGEGT. V gave up 2 bases and J gave up 3 bases; unmatched junction bases: 6. This CDR3 spans 15 amino acids. This CDR3 reads CASSYPGTRDYEQYF. In nucleotides, the CDR3 is TGTGCCAGCAGTTACCCCGGGACTAGGGACTACGAGCAGTACTTC.

This sequence joins TRBV18 and TRBJ2-7, with D possibly matching TRBD1 (5 bases). The CDR3 is 13 amino acids. The germline V gene has CDR1 KGHSH and CDR2 LQKENI. The CDR3 DNA is TGTGCCAGCTCACCAGGGGCCTCCCACGAGCAGTACGTC. This codes for CASSPGASHEQYV.

The gene calls are TRBV5-1 and TRBJ1-1; D perhaps matches TRBD1 (5 bases). Looked up from germline, CDR1 is SGHRS and CDR2 is YFSETQ. With 0 bases removed from V and 6 bases from J, the gap between germline ends came to 15 bases. This CDR3 is 15 amino acids long. CDR3 DNA sequence: TGCGCCAGCAGCTTGGTACGGGGGTTGTCATCTGAAGCTTTCTTT. Amino acids: CASSLVRGLSSEAFF. The full variable domain, in which reference TRBV5-1 and TRBJ1-1 provide the parts outside the CDR3, is KAGVTQTPRYLIKTRGQQVTLSCSPISGHRSVSWYQQTPGQGLQFLFEYFSETQRNKGNFPGRFSGRQFSNSRSEMNVSTLELGDSALYLCASSLVRGLSSEAFFGQGTRLTVV.

The chain employs TRBV30 and TRBJ1-2, with TRBD1 identical over 7 bases. CDR1 is GTSNPN and CDR2 is SVGIG in the germline V gene (reference sequence). Trimming removed 2 bases from V and 0 bases from J; junction bases left unmatched: 6. This CDR3 comprises 15 residues. The CDR3 sequence is CAWSRQGKTNYGYTF. CDR3 nucleotide sequence: TGTGCCTGGAGTAGACAGGGAAAAACTAACTATGGCTACACCTTC.

This clone has at least ten counts. V is TRBV5-6 and J is TRBJ1-6; D possibly corresponds to TRBD1 (5 bases). The CDR3 runs to 16 residues. Germline V gene sequence: CDR1 SGHDT, CDR2 YYEEEE. V was shortened by 3 bases and J by 9 bases, with 19 bases between the two germline ends. The CDR3 nucleotides are TGTGCCAGCAGCTCTGGACCCCAGGCCGGGGGTTCACCCCTCCACTTT. It encodes CASSSGPQAGGSPLHF.

Here the CDR3 DNA reads TGTGCCAGCAGCTTAACCCCTCCGGGAGTTAACTATGGCTACACCTTC. Its translation: CASSLTPPGVNYGYTF. The chain has TRBV7-9 and TRBJ1-2; D is unclear. The CDR3 has 16 amino acids. V dropped 2 bases and J dropped 1 base, with 14 bases sitting between them. Looked up from germline, CDR1 is SEHNR and CDR2 is FQNEAQ (reference sequence). The entire variable domain, with the rest obtained from reference TRBV7-9 and TRBJ1-2, is as follows: DTGVSQNPRHKITKRGQNVTFRCDPISEHNRLYWYRQTLGQGPEFLTYFQNEAQLEKSRLLSDRFSAERPKGSFSTLEIQRTEQGDSAMYLCASSLTPPGVNYGYTFGSGTRLTVV.

The CDR3 is CASSEMPRTSANYEQYF. The DNA of the CDR3 is TGCGCCAGCAGTGAAATGCCGAGGACTAGCGCCAACTACGAGCAGTACTTC. The chain carries TRBV10-1 and TRBJ2-7, with TRBD2 matching over 9 bases. Unmatched junction bases numbered 12, after V lost 3 bases and J lost 3 bases. This CDR3 comprises 17 residues. The germline V gene has CDR1 WNHNN and CDR2 SYGVQD (reference sequence).

J is TRBJ2-2 and V is TRBV3-1 (or the pseudogene TRBV3-2); 7 bases map to TRBD2. V lost 2 bases and J lost 7; bases outside the gene matches: 10. The germline CDR1 and CDR2 sequences are LGHDT and YNNKEL (reference sequence). CDR3 length equals 16 residues. This CDR3 is CASSQLGGGIDGELFF. The DNA of the CDR3 is TGTGCCAGCAGCCAATTGGGCGGGGGTATTGACGGGGAGCTGTTTTTT.

The chain combines TRBV9 with TRBJ2-1; the D gene is possibly TRBD2 (6 bases). Trimming stripped 4 bases from V and 0 bases from J, with 11 bases between. The CDR3 loop spans 15 amino acids. Germline CDR1 is SGDLS and CDR2 is YYNGEE. The DNA for the CDR3 is TGTGCCAGCAGCCCCACAGCGGGCTCCTACAATGAGCAGTTCTTC. Translating it yields CASSPTAGSYNEQFF.

The chain uses TRBV6-2 or TRBV6-3 and TRBJ2-3; TRBD2 matches at 10 bases. J was trimmed by 5 bases and V by 2 bases; bases with no gene match: 4. Germline loops: CDR1 MNHEY, CDR2 SVGEGT. This CDR3 region has 15 residues. The CDR3 DNA sequence: TGTGCCAGCAGTTACCCGGGACTAGCGAAAGATACGCAGTATTTT. This gives the protein CASSYPGLAKDTQYF.

This clone was detected only a few times. The CDR3 loop is CASATGSANTGELFF. The CDR3 region has the DNA TGTGCCAGCGCGACAGGGTCCGCGAACACCGGGGAGCTGTTTTTT. The gene calls are TRBV28 and TRBJ2-2; 7 bases agree with TRBD1. The ends lost 8 bases at V and 0 bases at J; junction bases unmatched: 6. Germline V CDR1 and CDR2: MDHEN, SYDVKM. CDR3 length: 15 residues.

As regards this clone: Other DNA sequences in the same sample also yield this CDR3. The chain carries TRBV5-1 and TRBJ1-2; 8 nucleotides align to TRBD1. Germline values: CDR1 SGHRS, CDR2 YFSETQ. CDR3 size: 14 residues. V lost 4 bases to trimming and J lost 4 bases; unmatched junction nucleotides: 6. CDR3 nucleotides: TGCGCCAGCAGCCCCGGACAGGGCGGCTATGGCTACACCTTC. Translation: CASSPGQGGYGYTF.

The CDR3 nucleotides read TGTGCCTGGAGCAGTTTCGGGATAGCCAAAAACATTCAGTACTTC. The encoded protein is CAWSSFGIAKNIQYF. The chain couples TRBV30 to TRBJ2-4; TRBD2 is a possible D gene (5 bases). This CDR3 region has 15 residues. Germline CDR1 is GTSNPN and CDR2 is SVGIG (reference sequence). V lost 3 bases, J lost 0 bases, and 12 bases lay in between. The whole variable domain, remainder taken from reference TRBV30 and TRBJ2-4, is SQTIHQWPATLVQPVGSPLSLECTVEGTSNPNLYWYRQAAGRGLQLLFYSVGIGQISSEVPQNLSASRPQDRQFILSSKKLLLSDSGFYLCAWSSFGIAKNIQYFGAGTRLSVL.

The chain combines TRBV27 with TRBJ1-2, with 10 positions matching TRBD1. V lost 4 bases, J lost 8 bases, and 7 bases stayed unmatched. Germline lookup yields CDR1 MNHEY and CDR2 SMNVEV (reference sequence). The CDR3 is 14 amino acids. The CDR3 loop reads CASSSTGGVRGYTF. The DNA for the CDR3 is TGTGCCAGCAGTTCGACAGGGGGCGTCCGGGGCTACACCTTC.